Below are 26 T cell receptor beta chains sequenced from a single sample in a study of blood T cell repertoires in COVID-19 (dated by TCRdb to 2019 to 2021). Receptors were amplified or captured by the immunoSEQ multiplex PCR assay. TCRdb limited this immuneACCESS table to in-frame rearrangements with V and J called. A share of clones is missing; checked studies link under half to unresolved V genes, and the rest is unexplained. This sample is represented by about 190,000 clones; 82% of them were singletons. Clones ranked in the top ten supply 7.8% of the sample. The sequencing input was peripheral blood. The source is a woman aged 55-70 years with COVID-19, enrolled during active disease.

The chain recombines TRBV9 with TRBJ1-1, with a weak D call TRBD1 (6 bases). V was cut by 2 bases and J by 4 bases, with 12 bases left in between. This CDR3 has 14 amino acids. Per germline, CDR1 SGDLS and CDR2 YYNGEE. CDR3 nucleotide sequence: TGTGCCAGCAGCGTCACACAGGGCGGCACTGAAGCTTTCTTT. Translation: CASSVTQGGTEAFF. Supplemented by reference TRBV9 and TRBJ1-1, the full variable domain reads DSGVTQTPKHLITATGQRVTLRCSPRSGDLSVYWYQQSLDQGLQFLIQYYNGEERAKGNILERFSAQQFPDLHSELNLSSLELGDSALYFCASSVTQGGTEAFFGQGTRLTVV.

This clone has only one observation. The gene calls are TRBV10-3 and TRBJ1-5; no firm D call. The CDR3 sequence is 15 residues long. V was cut by 0 bases and J by 4 bases, with 10 bases left in between. Germline V gene data show CDR1 as ENHRY and CDR2 as SYGVKD. CDR3 protein: CAISESGSANQPQHF. In DNA form, the CDR3 reads TGTGCCATCAGTGAGTCGGGTAGCGCAAATCAGCCCCAGCATTTT.

This clone showed up just a few times. The gene calls are TRBV29-1 and TRBJ2-5; TRBD2 agrees at 7 bases. The CDR3 loop spans 15 amino acids. The germline V gene has CDR1 SQVTM and CDR2 ANQGSEA. V lost 0 bases to trimming and J lost 5 bases; unmatched junction nucleotides: 9. The CDR3 nucleotides read TGCAGCGTTGAAGATGGAGGGAGGGCCCGGGAGACCCAGTACTTC. It codes for CSVEDGGRARETQYF.

This chain uses TRBV4-1 with TRBJ2-7, with no clear D. V lost 3 bases and J lost 1, with 16 bases in between. Per germline, CDR1 MGHRA and CDR2 YSYEKL. This CDR3 region has 16 residues. This CDR3 reads CASSQFLGTVSYEQYV. The CDR3 region has the DNA TGCGCCAGCAGCCAGTTCCTCGGAACAGTTTCCTACGAGCAGTACGTC.

The chain employs TRBV7-2 and TRBJ2-1; D perhaps matches TRBD1 (6 bases). Germline V gene lookup returns CDR1 SGHTA and CDR2 FQGNSA. This CDR3 has 13 residues. V shed 1 base and J shed 12 bases, with 13 bases lying between them. The CDR3 sequence: CASSLGYARGQFF. The CDR3 DNA follows: TGTGCCAGCAGCTTAGGATACGCCAGGGGGCAGTTCTTC.

The chain employs TRBV29-1 and TRBJ2-2; TRBD2 is a possible D gene (6 bases). This CDR3 contains 14 residues. In germline, CDR1 is SQVTM, CDR2 ANQGSEA. The V end was cut by 6 bases, the J end by 1 base, with 12 bases between. The CDR3 bases are TGCAGCGTGAAAGCCGGGAGGAACACCGGGGAGCTGTTTTTT. Amino acid sequence: CSVKAGRNTGELFF.

This clone was seen more than once but under ten times. The chain recombines TRBV5-6 with TRBJ2-1; possibly TRBD2 for D (6 bases). Germline V CDR1 and CDR2: SGHDT, YYEEEE. The V end was cut by 1 base, the J end by 8 bases, with 13 bases between. This CDR3 has 14 amino acids. The CDR3 sequence is CASSLYRGIDEQFF. The CDR3 nucleotides read TGTGCCAGCAGCTTGTATCGGGGGATCGATGAGCAGTTCTTC.

The chain employs TRBV5-4 and TRBJ2-3; TRBD2 matches 9 bases. V was clipped by 4 bases and J by 4 bases; unmatched bases: 13. Per germline, CDR1 SGHNT and CDR2 YYREEE (reference sequence). The CDR3 totals 17 residues. CDR3 protein: CASSLPGGRGGADTQYF. In DNA, the CDR3 is TGTGCCAGCAGCCTTCCGGGCGGGAGGGGTGGCGCAGATACGCAGTATTTT. Complete variable domain (other parts from reference TRBV5-4 and TRBJ2-3): ETGVTQSPTHLIKTRGQQVTLRCSSQSGHNTVSWYQQALGQGPQFIFQYYREEENGRGNFPPRFSGLQFPNYSSELNVNALELDDSALYLCASSLPGGRGGADTQYFGPGTRLTVL.

J is TRBJ2-5 and V is TRBV5-4, with a possible D match to TRBD1 (6 bases). The CDR3 contains 13 residues. Looked up from germline, CDR1 is SGHNT and CDR2 is YYREEE (reference sequence). Trimming removed 4 bases from V and 5 bases from J, with 12 bases in between. The CDR3: CASSITGTETQYF. The CDR3 DNA reads as TGTGCCAGCAGCATTACAGGGACCGAGACCCAGTACTTC.

The chain has TRBV9 and TRBJ1-4; D not certain. This CDR3 has 16 amino acids. V shed 0 bases and J shed 0 bases, with 9 bases lying between them. Germline lookup yields CDR1 SGDLS and CDR2 YYNGEE. CDR3 nucleotide sequence: TGTGCCAGCAGCGTAGATTTGGGAGCAACTAATGAAAAACTGTTTTTT. Amino acid sequence: CASSVDLGATNEKLFF.

This clone was observed a few times. V gene TRBV27 combines with J gene TRBJ1-6; 10 nucleotides match TRBD1. Germline CDR1 and CDR2: MNHEY and SMNVEV (reference sequence). This CDR3 spans 15 amino acids. Unmatched junction bases numbered 4, after V lost 3 bases and J lost 8 bases. CDR3 protein: CASSLDRGYYSPLHF. The CDR3 DNA reads as TGTGCCAGCAGTTTGGACAGGGGGTATTATTCACCCCTCCACTTT.

The J gene is TRBJ1-1, the V gene TRBV6-2 or TRBV6-3; D possibly corresponds to TRBD1 (5 bases). This CDR3 spans 13 amino acids. Germline CDR1 reads MNHEY; CDR2 reads SVGEGT. V was cut by 4 bases and J by 4 bases, with 10 bases left in between. The CDR3 here is CASSLGVATEAFF. CDR3 nucleotides: TGTGCCAGCAGTTTAGGGGTGGCCACTGAAGCTTTCTTT.

The rearrangement joins TRBV9 to TRBJ2-3; TRBD2 aligns across 9 bases. V shed 6 bases, J shed 4 bases, and the junction held 9 bases outside the gene matches. There are 15 residues in the CDR3. Germline-derived CDR1 and CDR2 are SGDLS and YYNGEE. The CDR3, as DNA: TGTGCCAGCACCGCCCGAGGGACTAGCCCAGATACGCAGTATTTT. Encoded protein: CASTARGTSPDTQYF.

The chain recombines TRBV6-4 with TRBJ2-7; D call uncertain. This CDR3 region has 13 residues. Trimming took 9 bases from V and 2 from J, leaving 14 bases between them. CDR1 MRHNA and CDR2 SNTAGT come from the germline V gene. The DNA for the CDR3 is TGTGCCAGGCCTTTGAGGAACGCCTACGAGCAGTACTTC. Translated, it gives CARPLRNAYEQYF.

V and J are TRBV2 and TRBJ2-2; a possible D gene is TRBD1 (5 bases). The V end was cut by 6 bases, the J end by 2 bases, with 10 bases between. Germline-derived CDR1 and CDR2 are SNHLY and FYNNEI. This CDR3 has 14 amino acids. Written as DNA, the CDR3 is TGTGCCAGCAGGGTAGGGGAAAACACCGGGGAGCTGTTTTTT. It yields the protein CASRVGENTGELFF.

This clone was found many times. V usage is TRBV28 and J usage is TRBJ2-1, with TRBD2 matching over 15 bases. V lost 3 bases to trimming and J lost 8 bases; unmatched junction nucleotides: 11. From germline, CDR1 is MDHEN and CDR2 SYDVKM. The CDR3 has 18 amino acids. The DNA of the CDR3 is TGTGCCAGCAGTTTGTGGACTAGCGGGAGGGCCGGGGATTATGAGCAGTTCTTC. It specifies CASSLWTSGRAGDYEQFF.

The rearrangement uses TRBV11-3 and TRBJ2-2; D call uncertain. V lost 3 bases to trimming and J lost 5 bases, with 4 bases between them. This CDR3 is built from 12 residues. Germline V gene data show CDR1 as SGHNT and CDR2 as YENEEA. In nucleotides, the CDR3 is TGTGCCAGCAGCTTCCAAACCGGGGAGCTGTTTTTT. This translates into CASSFQTGELFF.

The rearrangement joins TRBV7-3 to TRBJ2-7; 7 nucleotides line up with TRBD2. The CDR3 covers 15 residues. The germline V gene encodes CDR1 SGHTA and CDR2 FQGTGA. The V segment lost 3 bases and the J segment 2 bases; nucleotides outside the gene matches: 7. CDR3 sequence (DNA): TGTGCCAGCAGCTTGATGGCGGGAGTGGCCTACGAGCAGTACTTC. It yields the protein CASSLMAGVAYEQYF.

CDR3 nucleotides: TGTGCCAGCAGCGCCGCGTCTAATTCACCCCTCCACTTT. Translation: CASSAASNSPLHF. V and J are TRBV9 and TRBJ1-6; D is unclear. Looked up from germline, CDR1 is SGDLS and CDR2 is YYNGEE. Trimming cost V 3 bases and J 6 bases, with 7 bases left between them. The CDR3 sequence is 13 residues long.

A single count supports this clone. This rearrangement joins TRBV11-2 to TRBJ1-5; tentatively, D is TRBD1 (5 bases). With 1 base removed from V and 2 bases from J, the gap between germline ends came to 12 bases. The CDR3 is made up of 16 amino acids. Looked up from germline, CDR1 is SGHAT and CDR2 is FQNNGV. The CDR3 coding sequence is TGTGCCAGCAGCTTAGCCTCCAGGGAAGGCAATCAGCCCCAGCATTTT. Translation: CASSLASREGNQPQHF.

The rearrangement links TRBV6-4 to TRBJ1-1; 7 bases agree with TRBD1. Per germline, CDR1 MRHNA and CDR2 SNTAGT. Germline trimming cut 8 bases from V and 0 bases from J; bases unmatched to any gene: 3. This CDR3 spans 13 amino acids. The CDR3 loop reads CASGTDMNTEAFF. CDR3 coding DNA: TGTGCCAGCGGGACAGATATGAACACTGAAGCTTTCTTT.

CDR3 sequence (DNA): TGTGCCAGAAGGGCGGGACTGGGGCGCGAGCAGTACGTC. It is translated as CARRAGLGREQYV. This chain connects TRBV5-3 to TRBJ2-7, with D perhaps TRBD2 (6 bases). TRBV5-3 is an ORF; its function is uncertain. Between the trimmed V and J ends, which lost 5 bases and 6 bases, there was a span of 15 bases. The CDR3 is made up of 13 amino acids.

This clone was counted only a few times. The J gene is TRBJ2-1, the V gene TRBV28, with 7 bases that match TRBD2. Germline CDR1 is MDHEN and CDR2 is SYDVKM. J was trimmed by 2 bases and V by 6 bases; bases with no gene match: 10. The CDR3 spans 16 residues. The CDR3 region is CASSETRGRTYNEQFF. Here the CDR3 DNA reads TGTGCCAGCAGCGAAACGCGGGGGAGGACCTACAATGAGCAGTTCTTC.

V and J are TRBV19 and TRBJ1-4; 9 nucleotides align to TRBD1. This CDR3 is built from 16 residues. V shed 7 bases and J 7 bases; nucleotides not matched to a gene: 13. CDR1 and CDR2 from the germline V gene are LNHDA and SQIVND (reference sequence). The CDR3 DNA is TGTGCCAGTATGGCCCCAATCGACAGGGGGGCTGAAAAACTGTTTTTT. Translation: CASMAPIDRGAEKLFF.

CDR3 DNA sequence: TGTGCCAGCAGCCAAGGAATTGAGTATGGCTACACCTTC. Its translation: CASSQGIEYGYTF. The genes are TRBV3-1 (or the pseudogene TRBV3-2) and TRBJ1-2; D gene ambiguous. The CDR3 is 13 residues long. Trimming cost V 1 base and J 5 bases, with 8 bases left between them. Germline V gives CDR1 LGHDT, CDR2 YNNKEL (reference sequence).

This clone was counted a single time. V is TRBV7-6 and J is TRBJ1-5; no clear D gene. The CDR3 has 13 residues. Per germline, CDR1 SGHVS and CDR2 FNYEAQ. Trimming left V 5 bases short and J 5 bases short, with 10 bases between. The CDR3 here is CASSEGRDQPQHF. The CDR3 DNA is TGTGCCAGCAGCGAGGGTCGAGATCAGCCCCAGCATTTT.